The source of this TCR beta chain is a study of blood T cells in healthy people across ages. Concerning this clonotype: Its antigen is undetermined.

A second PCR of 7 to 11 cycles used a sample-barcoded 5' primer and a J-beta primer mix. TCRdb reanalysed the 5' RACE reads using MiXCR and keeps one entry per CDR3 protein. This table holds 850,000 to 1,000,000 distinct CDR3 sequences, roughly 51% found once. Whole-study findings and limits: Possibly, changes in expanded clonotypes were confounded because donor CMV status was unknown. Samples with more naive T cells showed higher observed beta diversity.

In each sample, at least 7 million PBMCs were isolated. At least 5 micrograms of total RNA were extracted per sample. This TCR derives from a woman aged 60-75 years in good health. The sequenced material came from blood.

The CDR3 protein is CSVEGGTGFETQYF. CDR3 in DNA: TGCAGCGTTGAAGGGGGGACAGGGTTTGAGACCCAGTACTTC. V gene TRBV29-1 combines with J gene TRBJ2-5; 9 positions agree with TRBD1. The germline V gene has CDR1 SQVTM and CDR2 ANQGSEA. The CDR3 sequence is 14 residues long. The V and J ends lost 1 base and 5 bases, in that order; junction bases with no gene match: 5.